This entry lists 21 T cell receptor beta chains sequenced from one sample in a study of shared clonotypes between healthy human individuals. Here immunoSEQ multiplex PCR was the method, and the copy in TCRdb shows in-frame clones only, minus some. The sample carries 2 million to 2.5 million clones, more than 85% recorded once. The sample comprised naive CD4+ T cells from PBMCs. The subset: CD45RA+ positively selected. The receptors stem from a man between 18 and 35 years old in good health. Some clones in this sample may be carry-over from other donors' samples.

The chain employs TRBV28 and TRBJ2-7; 10 nucleotides align to TRBD2. J gave up 3 bases and V 6 bases, and 5 bases lay outside the gene matches. This CDR3 region has 14 residues. Germline lookup yields CDR1 MDHEN and CDR2 SYDVKM. The CDR3 DNA reads as TGTGCCAGCAGACCTAGCGGGAGTCTCTACGAGCAGTACTTC. Translated, it gives CASRPSGSLYEQYF. Together with reference TRBV28 and TRBJ2-7, the CDR3 gives the full variable domain: DVKVTQSSRYLVKRTGEKVFLECVQDMDHENMFWYRQDPGLGLRLIYFSYDVKMKEKGDIPEGYSVSREKKERFSLILESASTNQTSMYLCASRPSGSLYEQYFGPGTRLTVT.

CDR3 DNA: TGCGCCAGCAGCCAAGGGGTCGTACTATACGAGCAGTACTTC. Its translation: CASSQGVVLYEQYF. The chain recombines TRBV4-1 with TRBJ2-7; D unresolved. This CDR3 spans 14 amino acids. The V gene's germline CDR1 is MGHRA and CDR2 YSYEKL. The V end was cut by 1 base, the J end by 4 bases, with 11 bases between.

The chain uses TRBV11-1 and TRBJ2-1, with 10 nucleotides matching TRBD2. Germline assignment: CDR1 SGHAT and CDR2 FQDESV (reference sequence). J was trimmed by 3 bases and V by 0 bases; bases with no gene match: 5. The CDR3 is 17 residues long. The CDR3 sequence is CASSLAQSGRGYNEQFF. In DNA, the CDR3 is TGTGCCAGCAGCTTAGCGCAAAGCGGGAGGGGCTACAATGAGCAGTTCTTC.

The chain has TRBV2 and TRBJ1-5; D call uncertain. CDR3 length: 16 residues. The germline gives CDR1 SNHLY, CDR2 FYNNEI. V was clipped by 1 base and J by 2 bases, with 12 bases between them. Written as DNA, the CDR3 is TGTGCCAGCAGTGAAGGACCCCGGGGAGGCAATCAGCCCCAGCATTTT. Protein sequence: CASSEGPRGGNQPQHF. The entire variable domain, with the rest obtained from reference TRBV2 and TRBJ1-5, is as follows: EPEVTQTPSHQVTQMGQEVILRCVPISNHLYFYWYRQILGQKVEFLVSFYNNEISEKSEIFDDQFSVERPDGSNFTLKIRSTKLEDSAMYFCASSEGPRGGNQPQHFGDGTRLSIL.

A remark on this clone: This CDR3 is also generated by other DNA sequences in the sample. The CDR3 sequence: CASSLRLAGYEQYF. Written as DNA, the CDR3 is TGTGCCAGCAGCTTAAGACTAGCTGGGTACGAGCAGTACTTC. The chain recombines TRBV28 with TRBJ2-7; 7 bases are a match to TRBD2. Losses at the gene ends were 6 bases for V and 4 bases for J; bases not matched to a gene: 9. CDR1 and CDR2 from the germline V gene are MDHEN and SYDVKM. There are 14 residues in the CDR3.

This clone has only a few counts. Different DNA sequences within this sample yield the same CDR3. The chain employs TRBV18 and TRBJ2-5; unclear D gene. The length of the CDR3 is 13 residues. In germline, CDR1 is KGHSH, CDR2 LQKENI. Trimming left V 3 bases short and J 1 base short, with 6 bases between. The CDR3 DNA sequence: TGTGCCAGCTCACCTGGGGTCCAAGAGACCCAGTACTTC. It specifies CASSPGVQETQYF.

This rearrangement joins TRBV5-1 to TRBJ1-1; D gene ambiguous. The germline V gene has CDR1 SGHRS and CDR2 YFSETQ. This CDR3 region has 14 residues. V was shortened by 4 bases and J by 4 bases, with 14 bases between the two germline ends. CDR3 coding DNA: TGCGCCAGCAGCACTGACACCTGGGGCACTGAAGCTTTCTTT. This sequence encodes CASSTDTWGTEAFF.

The genes are TRBV5-4 and TRBJ2-1; TRBD1 might be the D (5 bases). V was clipped by 2 bases and J by 1 base, with 13 bases between them. Germline CDR1 SGHNT, CDR2 YYREEE (reference sequence). This CDR3 region has 16 residues. Written as DNA, the CDR3 is TGTGCCAGCAGCTTCGGGCAGGGCCTGTCCTACAATGAGCAGTTCTTC. Protein product: CASSFGQGLSYNEQFF. The whole variable domain, filled in from reference TRBV5-4 and TRBJ2-1, reads ETGVTQSPTHLIKTRGQQVTLRCSSQSGHNTVSWYQQALGQGPQFIFQYYREEENGRGNFPPRFSGLQFPNYSSELNVNALELDDSALYLCASSFGQGLSYNEQFFGPGTRLTVL.

The chain couples TRBV30 to TRBJ2-5; D call uncertain. The CDR3 runs 11 residues. V lost 3 bases to trimming and J lost 3 bases, with 5 bases between them. The germline V gene has CDR1 GTSNPN and CDR2 SVGIG (reference sequence). The CDR3, as DNA: TGTGCCTGGAGAGTAGAAGAGACCCAGTACTTC. Its translation: CAWRVEETQYF.

This chain connects TRBV5-1 to TRBJ2-7, with 8 bases matching TRBD1. This CDR3 is built from 14 residues. Losses at the gene ends were 4 bases for V and 3 bases for J; bases not matched to a gene: 6. Germline-derived CDR1 and CDR2 are SGHRS and YFSETQ. The CDR3 protein is CASSTLQGGYEQYF. Here the CDR3 DNA reads TGCGCCAGCAGCACCCTACAGGGGGGCTACGAGCAGTACTTC. Filled out from reference TRBV5-1 and TRBJ2-7, the complete variable domain reads KAGVTQTPRYLIKTRGQQVTLSCSPISGHRSVSWYQQTPGQGLQFLFEYFSETQRNKGNFPGRFSGRQFSNSRSEMNVSTLELGDSALYLCASSTLQGGYEQYFGPGTRLTVT.

This chain connects TRBV4-1 to TRBJ1-5, with no clear D. V dropped 3 bases and J dropped 10 bases, with 19 bases sitting between them. Per germline, CDR1 MGHRA and CDR2 YSYEKL. The CDR3 consists of 15 residues. CDR3 nucleotides: TGCGCCAGCAGCCAGGCAGGTGGAGGGTATGGTCCCCAGCATTTT. Amino acids: CASSQAGGGYGPQHF.

This clone was picked up a small number of times. The chain recombines TRBV10-3 with TRBJ1-1; 9 bases fit TRBD1. Trimming removed 2 bases from V and 7 bases from J; junction bases left unmatched: 2. Germline V gene sequence: CDR1 ENHRY, CDR2 SYGVKD. The CDR3 has 13 amino acids. The CDR3 is CAISERGQGEAFF. Written as DNA, the CDR3 is TGTGCCATCAGTGAGAGGGGACAGGGTGAAGCTTTCTTT.

The chain combines TRBV2 with TRBJ2-7; TRBD2 might be the D (5 bases). Trimming shortened V by 7 bases and J by 6 bases, and 16 bases separated the two germline ends. This CDR3 is 13 amino acids long. CDR1 and CDR2 (germline): SNHLY, FYNNEI. CDR3 loop: CASTPNNAGEQYF. Written as DNA, the CDR3 is TGTGCCAGCACCCCAAACAACGCGGGCGAGCAGTACTTC.

J is TRBJ2-5 and V is TRBV9, with D possibly TRBD2 on 6 matching bases. The V gene's germline CDR1 is SGDLS and CDR2 YYNGEE. This CDR3 contains 16 residues. With 0 bases removed from V and 2 bases from J, the gap between germline ends came to 14 bases. CDR3 amino acids: CASSVGFRDLQETQYF. DNA for the CDR3: TGTGCCAGCAGCGTAGGTTTCAGGGACTTACAAGAGACCCAGTACTTC.

This chain connects TRBV5-1 to TRBJ2-7; D not certain. V was trimmed by 1 base and J by 5 bases, leaving 13 bases between them. CDR3 length: 14 residues. In germline, CDR1 is SGHRS, CDR2 YFSETQ. CDR3 in amino acids: CASSLLPPKNEQYF. The CDR3 DNA reads as TGCGCCAGCAGCTTGCTACCGCCGAAGAACGAGCAGTACTTC.

CDR3 loop: CASSQTGTDNEKLFF. The CDR3 DNA reads as TGTGCCAGCAGCCAAACGGGCACTGATAATGAAAAACTGTTTTTT. The chain is built from TRBV21-1 and TRBJ1-4. TRBV21-1 is given as a pseudogene. The CDR3 length is 15 residues.

This clone has just one count. The genes are TRBV7-9 and TRBJ2-5; 7 nucleotides agree with TRBD1. J lost 5 bases, V lost 3 bases, and 9 bases had no gene match. Germline V gene lookup returns CDR1 SEHNR and CDR2 FQNEAQ (reference sequence). The CDR3 extends over 15 amino acids. This CDR3 reads CASSFGQVIRETQYF. In DNA form, the CDR3 reads TGTGCCAGCAGCTTCGGACAGGTGATTCGGGAGACCCAGTACTTC. The full variable domain, in which reference TRBV7-9 and TRBJ2-5 provide the parts outside the CDR3, is DTGVSQNPRHKITKRGQNVTFRCDPISEHNRLYWYRQTLGQGPEFLTYFQNEAQLEKSRLLSDRFSAERPKGSFSTLEIQRTEQGDSAMYLCASSFGQVIRETQYFGPGTRLLVL.

The rearrangement links TRBV28 to TRBJ2-7; 9 bases map to TRBD1. The ends lost 4 bases at V and 13 bases at J; junction bases unmatched: 5. The CDR3 has 11 residues. The germline V gene has CDR1 MDHEN and CDR2 SYDVKM. CDR3 in DNA: TGTGCCAGCAGTTGGGCGGGACAGGGATACTTC. Protein product: CASSWAGQGYF.

V usage is TRBV7-9 and J usage is TRBJ2-5; D assignment may be TRBD1 or TRBD2 (5 bases each). Trimming stripped 4 bases from V and 1 base from J, with 13 bases between. The CDR3 is made up of 15 amino acids. The germline V gene encodes CDR1 SEHNR and CDR2 FQNEAQ (reference sequence). CDR3 loop: CASSSRGGFQETQYF. CDR3 in DNA: TGTGCCAGCAGCTCCCGTGGGGGATTCCAAGAGACCCAGTACTTC.

The chain links TRBV28 to TRBJ1-5, with D uncertain. This CDR3 spans 16 amino acids. V gave up 5 bases and J gave up 5 bases, with 19 bases separating them. The V gene's germline CDR1 is MDHEN and CDR2 SYDVKM. CDR3 loop: CASSPTGLPTHQPQHF. The CDR3 nucleotides read TGTGCCAGCAGTCCAACCGGCTTACCGACCCATCAGCCCCAGCATTTT.

This sequence joins TRBV6-1 and TRBJ2-3; D is unclear. The germline V gene has CDR1 MNHNS and CDR2 SASEGT. The CDR3 length is 12 residues. Trimming shortened V by 4 bases and J by 6 bases, and 8 bases separated the two germline ends. The CDR3 coding sequence is TGTGCCAGCAGTGTCCTAGTGGATACGCAGTATTTT. Its protein is CASSVLVDTQYF.